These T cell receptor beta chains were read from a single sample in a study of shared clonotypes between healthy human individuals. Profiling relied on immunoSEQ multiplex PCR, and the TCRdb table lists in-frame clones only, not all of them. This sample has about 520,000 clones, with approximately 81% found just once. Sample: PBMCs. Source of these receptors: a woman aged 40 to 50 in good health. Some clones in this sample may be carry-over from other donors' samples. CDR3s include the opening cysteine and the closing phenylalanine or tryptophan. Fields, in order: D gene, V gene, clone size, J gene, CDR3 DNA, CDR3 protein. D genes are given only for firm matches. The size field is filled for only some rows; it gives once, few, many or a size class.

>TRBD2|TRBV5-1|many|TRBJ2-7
TGCGCCAGCAGCCTTAGCGGGGGGAGCTCCTACGAGCAGTACTTC
CASSLSGGSSYEQYF
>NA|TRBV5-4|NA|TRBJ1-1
TGTGCCAGCAGCACAGCCTTGGGTGAAGCTTTCTTT
CASSTALGEAFF
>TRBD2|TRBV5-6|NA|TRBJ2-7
TGTGCCAGCAGCCATCGGGGACTAGGGGGGTCCGAGCAGTACTTC
CASSHRGLGGSEQYF
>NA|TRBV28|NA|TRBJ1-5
TGTGCCAGCAGTTCACAGGGATATAGCAATCAGCCCCAGCATTTT
CASSSQGYSNQPQHF
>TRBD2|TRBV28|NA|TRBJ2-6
TGTGCCAGCCGGGCTAGCGGGGTCTTCTCTGGGGCCAACGTCCTGACTTTC
CASRASGVFSGANVLTF
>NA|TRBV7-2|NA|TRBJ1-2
TGTGCCAGCAGCTCCCGGGACAAAGTGGGTGGCTACACCTTC
CASSSRDKVGGYTF
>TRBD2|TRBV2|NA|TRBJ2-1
TGTGCCAGCAGAAAGGGACTAGCGGGTTACAATGAGCAGTTCTTC
CASRKGLAGYNEQFF
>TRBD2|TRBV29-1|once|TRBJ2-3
TGCAGCGCTCAGCGGGAGGGCACAGATACGCAGTATTTT
CSAQREGTDTQYF
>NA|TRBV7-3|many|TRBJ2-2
TGTGCCAGCAGCCCCACTTTAGCCGGGGAGCTGTTTTTT
CASSPTLAGELFF
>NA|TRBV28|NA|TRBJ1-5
TGTGCCAGTTCCCCGCCGGTAAAGGGGAAAGTAAGCAATCAGCCCCAGCATTTT
CASSPPVKGKVSNQPQHF
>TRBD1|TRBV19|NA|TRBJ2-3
TGTGCCAGTAGTAGACGGACAGGGGCTGAAACGCAGTATTTT
CASSRRTGAETQYF
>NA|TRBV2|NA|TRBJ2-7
TGTGCCAGCAGTGAAGGGTGGACGCGCTACGAGCAGTACTTC
CASSEGWTRYEQYF
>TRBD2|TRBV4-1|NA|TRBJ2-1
TGCGCCAGCAGCACACGACTAGCGGGAGGTTCACCGAACTTTAATGAGCAGTTCTTC
CASSTRLAGGSPNFNEQFF
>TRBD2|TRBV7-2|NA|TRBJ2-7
TGTGCCAGCAGCTTAGCGGGAGGGTCCTACGAGCAGTACTTC
CASSLAGGSYEQYF
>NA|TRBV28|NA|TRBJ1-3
TGTGCCAGCAGTTTGGGCGGGGCAGTTCAGGGGAGTGGAAACACCATATATTTT
CASSLGGAVQGSGNTIYF
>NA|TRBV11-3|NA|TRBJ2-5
TGTGCCAGCAGCTTATGGGGTGAGACCCAGTACTTC
CASSLWGETQYF
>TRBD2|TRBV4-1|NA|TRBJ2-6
TGCGCCAGCAGCCAAGCGGGGGGTATGAGCTCTGGGGCCAACGTCCTGACTTTC
CASSQAGGMSSGANVLTF
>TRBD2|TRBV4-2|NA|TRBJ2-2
TGTGCCAGCAGCCAAGATATGAGACTAGCGGGAGAGGGCACCGGGGAGCTGTTTTTT
CASSQDMRLAGEGTGELFF
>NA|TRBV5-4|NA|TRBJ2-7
TGTGCCAGCAGCGGTCCAGACTCCTACGAGCAGTACTTC
CASSGPDSYEQYF
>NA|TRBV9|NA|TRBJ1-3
TGTGCCAGCAGCGCCCGAGGGGACGGAAACACCATATATTTT
CASSARGDGNTIYF
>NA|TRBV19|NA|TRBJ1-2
TGTGCCAGTAGTCCCTCTGGGGCCCGAAACTCTGGCTACACCTTC
CASSPSGARNSGYTF
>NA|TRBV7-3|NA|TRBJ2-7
TGTGCCAGCAGCTTAGATCCGGGAGAGTACGAGCAGTACTTC
CASSLDPGEYEQYF
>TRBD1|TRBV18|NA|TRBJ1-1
TGTGCCAGCTCACCACCGGGACAGGCCGCTTCCGTGAACACTGAAGCTTTCTTT
CASSPPGQAASVNTEAFF
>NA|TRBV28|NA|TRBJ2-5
TGTGCCAGCAGTTCTCCTCGGGAGACCCAGTACTTC
CASSSPRETQYF
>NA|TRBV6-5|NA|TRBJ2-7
TGTGCCAGCACTCCGTCCGGGAGCACCTACGAGCAGTACTTC
CASTPSGSTYEQYF
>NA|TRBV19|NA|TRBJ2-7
TGTGCAAGTAGGGATAGCGCGAGCTCCTACGAGCAGTACTTC
CASRDSASSYEQYF
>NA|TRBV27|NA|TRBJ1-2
TGTGCCAGCAGTGCTACTGGCTGGGCGAACTATGGCTACACCTTC
CASSATGWANYGYTF
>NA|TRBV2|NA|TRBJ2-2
TGTGCCAGCACCCCGGGGGACACTCACACCGGGGAGCTGTTTTTT
CASTPGDTHTGELFF
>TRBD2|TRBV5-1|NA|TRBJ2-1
TGCGCCAGCAAGTGGAGCGGGAGCTACAATGAGCAGTTCTTC
CASKWSGSYNEQFF
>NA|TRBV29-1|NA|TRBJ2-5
TGCAGCGTCGACTTAGGACAGTCACAAGAGACCCAGTACTTC
CSVDLGQSQETQYF
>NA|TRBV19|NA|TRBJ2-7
TGTGCCAGTAGTAGGGCGGATTCCTACGAGCAGTACTTC
CASSRADSYEQYF
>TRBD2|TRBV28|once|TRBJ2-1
TGTGCCAGCAGTGAAACTAGCGGGAGGGGCGGCGAGCAGTTCTTC
CASSETSGRGGEQFF
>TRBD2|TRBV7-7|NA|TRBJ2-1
TGTGCTAGCAGCTTGGGGACTAGCGCGAGGGAGGAGCAGTTCTTC
CASSLGTSAREEQFF
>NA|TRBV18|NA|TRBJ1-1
TGTGCCACCTCCGTTGTGGCCTGGGGGAACACTGAAGCTTTCTTT
CATSVVAWGNTEAFF
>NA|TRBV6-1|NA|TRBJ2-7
TGTGCCAGCAGGGTGTCGGAACTCTACGAGCAGTACTTC
CASRVSELYEQYF
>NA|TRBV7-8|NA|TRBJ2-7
TGTGCCAGCAGCTTAGTATCGACCTACGAGCAGTACTTC
CASSLVSTYEQYF
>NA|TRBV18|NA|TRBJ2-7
TGTGCCAGCTCACGAATGACAGCCGGGGTCGAGCAGTACTTC
CASSRMTAGVEQYF
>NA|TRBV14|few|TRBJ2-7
TGTGCCAGCAGTCAAGGAATGCCAGATTCCTACGAGCAGTACTTC
CASSQGMPDSYEQYF
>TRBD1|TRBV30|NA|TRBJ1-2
TGTGCCTGGAGTGTAGGACAGGGACTAAGAGGCTACACCTTC
CAWSVGQGLRGYTF
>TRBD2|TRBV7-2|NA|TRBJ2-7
TGTGCCAGCGCCAGCGGGGGATCCTACGAGCAGTACTTC
CASASGGSYEQYF
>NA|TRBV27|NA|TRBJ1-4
TGTGCCAGCAGTTTAGGGGTTGCAACTAATGAAAAACTGTTTTTT
CASSLGVATNEKLFF
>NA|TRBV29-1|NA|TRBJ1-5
TGCAGCGTTGGGGGAGGGACATCCCAGCCCCAGCATTTT
CSVGGGTSQPQHF
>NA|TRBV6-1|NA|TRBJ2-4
TGTGCCAGCAGGGAAGGGGCCCGTCTAGCCAAAAACATTCAGTACTTC
CASREGARLAKNIQYF
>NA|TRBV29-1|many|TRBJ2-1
TGCAGCGTTAGCCTGGGGGGCTCCTACAATGAGCAGTTCTTC
CSVSLGGSYNEQFF
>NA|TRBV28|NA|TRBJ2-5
TGTGCCAGCAGTTCTACGGACAAGGGAATAGAGACCCAGTACTTC
CASSSTDKGIETQYF
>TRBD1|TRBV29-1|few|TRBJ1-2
TGCAGCGTAGAGGTGGGACAGGGGTATGGCTACACCTTC
CSVEVGQGYGYTF
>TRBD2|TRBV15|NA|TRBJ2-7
TGTGCCACCAGCAGAGGGGGGGTAGCGGGAGGTACCTACGAGCAGTACTTC
CATSRGGVAGGTYEQYF
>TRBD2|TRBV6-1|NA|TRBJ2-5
TGTGCCAGCGGAGCGGGAGAGGTGCGAGAGACCCAGTACTTC
CASGAGEVRETQYF
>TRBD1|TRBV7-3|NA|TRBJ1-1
TGTGCCAGCAGCTTGGCAGGGGGTAACACTGAAGCTTTCTTT
CASSLAGGNTEAFF
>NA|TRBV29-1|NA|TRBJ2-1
TGCAGCGTTGAAGAGGGGTTACCGAGCTCCTACAATGAGCAGTTCTTC
CSVEEGLPSSYNEQFF
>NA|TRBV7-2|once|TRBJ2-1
TGTGCCAGCAGCTTAGATAGTTCCTCCAATGAGCAGTTCTTC
CASSLDSSSNEQFF
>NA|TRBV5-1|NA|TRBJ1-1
TGCGCCAGCAGTGGGTTCACTGAAGCTTTCTTT
CASSGFTEAFF
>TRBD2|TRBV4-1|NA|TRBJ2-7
TGCGCCAGCAGCCAAGATCGTCTAGCGGGAGGGTACGAGCAGTACTTC
CASSQDRLAGGYEQYF
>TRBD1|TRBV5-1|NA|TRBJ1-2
TGCGCCAGCAGCCGGGACAGCCCTAGGGGTGGCTACACCTTC
CASSRDSPRGGYTF